This is a list of T cell receptor beta chains from one sample in a study of neurological immune-mediated disorders. TCRdb recomputed calls from the 5' RACE reads with MiXCR, one row per CDR3 protein. The data contain 87,000 or so distinct CDR3 sequences, approximately 3.3% of them seen just once; the ten biggest clones take up 6%. The source material was PBMCs. All receptors derive from a young woman with multiple sclerosis. Both conserved end residues are part of each CDR3. A D gene is named only where the DNA matches it firmly. Clone size is shown for a subset of rows, as once, few, many or a class of expanded clone.

V gene	D gene	J gene	clone size	CDR3 protein	CDR3 DNA
TRBV4-1	.	TRBJ1-1	many	CASSQALATMNTEAFF	TGCGCCAGCAGCCAAGCGCTCGCCACCATGAACACTGAAGCTTTCTTT
TRBV7-8	.	TRBJ1-2	many	CASSAGGAAFYGYTF	TGTGCCAGCAGCGCGGGCGGGGCAGCCTTCTATGGCTACACCTTC
TRBV20-1	.	TRBJ1-1	many	CSAEPMNTEAFF	TGCAGTGCTGAGCCTATGAACACTGAAGCTTTCTTT
TRBV15	TRBD2	TRBJ2-7	many	CATSREGLAGGRSYEQYF	TGTGCCACCAGCAGAGAGGGACTAGCGGGAGGGCGCTCGTACGAGCAGTACTTC
TRBV5-1	.	TRBJ1-3	many	CASSFGGGVPSGNTIYF	TGCGCCAGCAGCTTCGGAGGTGGCGTTCCCTCTGGAAACACCATATATTTT
TRBV7-2	TRBD1	TRBJ2-7	many	CASSLSGQGGYEQYF	TGTGCCAGCAGCTTATCCGGACAGGGTGGCTACGAGCAGTACTTC
TRBV7-9	.	TRBJ1-2	many	CASSLVGRGANYGYTF	TGTGCCAGCAGCTTAGTCGGCCGGGGCGCTAACTATGGCTACACCTTC
TRBV7-2	.	TRBJ1-1	many	CASSTPWGGMNTEAFF	TGTGCCAGCAGCACCCCTTGGGGGGGCATGAACACTGAAGCTTTCTTT
TRBV12-3/TRBV12-4	TRBD2	TRBJ2-7	many	CASSSGGSSYEQYF	TGTGCCAGCAGTAGCGGCGGGAGCTCCTACGAGCAGTACTTC
TRBV15	TRBD1	TRBJ1-4	many	CATSRPDRGNEKLFF	TGTGCCACCAGCCGCCCGGACAGGGGGAATGAAAAACTGTTTTTT
TRBV4-1	.	TRBJ1-1	many	CASSQERRGGNTEAFF	TGCGCCAGCAGCCAAGAGCGTCGGGGCGGGAACACTGAAGCTTTCTTT
TRBV30	.	TRBJ1-1	many	CAWGFRGGTEAFF	TGTGCCTGGGGGTTTCGGGGGGGAACTGAAGCTTTCTTT
TRBV20-1	TRBD2	TRBJ2-7	many	CSAEDPLAGGNEQYF	TGCAGTGCTGAGGATCCCCTAGCGGGGGGCAACGAGCAGTACTTC
TRBV6-2/TRBV6-3	.	TRBJ2-1	many	CASSSRSYNEQFF	TGTGCCAGCAGCTCCCGGAGCTACAATGAGCAGTTCTTC
TRBV5-1	.	TRBJ2-1	many	CASSLSEPGANEQFF	TGCGCCAGCAGCCTTAGCGAGCCTGGGGCTAATGAGCAGTTCTTC
TRBV5-6	.	TRBJ2-2	many	CASSPPVGVAATGELFF	TGTGCCAGCAGCCCCCCCGTTGGTGTGGCGGCCACCGGGGAGCTGTTTTTT
TRBV5-1	.	TRBJ2-2	many	CASSPGTAELFF	TGCGCCAGCAGCCCGGGAACAGCGGAGCTGTTTTTT
TRBV27	.	TRBJ2-7	many	CASSLGRAGYEQYF	TGTGCCAGCAGTTTAGGACGGGCCGGTTACGAGCAGTACTTC
TRBV20-1	.	TRBJ1-2	many	CSGCPAGATRDYGYTF	TGCAGTGGATGTCCGGCAGGGGCTACTCGAGACTATGGCTACACCTTC
TRBV6-1	.	TRBJ2-1	many	CASSEPASESEQFF	TGTGCCAGCAGTGAACCCGCAAGCGAGAGTGAGCAGTTCTTC
TRBV5-5	.	TRBJ2-7	.	CASTKDTYEQYF	TGTGCCAGCACCAAAGACACCTACGAGCAGTACTTC
TRBV29-1	.	TRBJ1-2	many	CSVESERRVGYTF	TGCAGCGTTGAAAGCGAACGGCGTGTGGGCTACACCTTC
TRBV15	.	TRBJ2-7	many	CATSRDQNSATLTYEQYF	TGTGCCACCAGCAGAGATCAAAATTCGGCGACTCTTACCTACGAGCAGTACTTC
TRBV7-3	TRBD1	TRBJ2-5	.	CASSHGQGGRETQYF	TGTGCCAGCAGCCACGGACAGGGGGGTCGTGAGACCCAGTACTTC